This T cell receptor (beta chain) was sequenced in a study of human T cells and chemical hapten exposure. For the study at large: DPC 0.01% went on the upper back by patch test, with reading at 6 days. Study results and caveats: Relative to control repertoires, expanded TCRs gave rise to significantly more large CDR3 similarity clusters. With alopecia, donors may have immune responses unlike healthy people's.

The CDR3 length is 12 residues. V was cut by 5 bases and J by 5 bases, with 12 bases left in between. Germline CDR1 reads SQVTM; CDR2 reads ANQGSEA. This clonotype occurred a few times. The antigen is not known. In TCRdb, the RACE reads were re-called with MiXCR into one record per CDR3 protein. The sample lists roughly 200,000 distinct CDR3 sequences, approximately 24% seen once, with approximately 2.3% in the top ten. Time point indicated: patch test 3, about 24 weeks after DPC sensitization. This sample's treatment: therapeutic diphenylcyclopropenone sensitization with weekly scalp DPC. The sequencing here drew on whole blood, taken in connection with sensitization to the hapten diphenylcyclopropenone (DPC). This sequence joins TRBV29-1 and TRBJ1-1; tentative D call: TRBD1 (6 bases). This clonotype was sampled from a woman in her 40s with alopecia areata. Some clones in this sample may be carry-over from other donors' samples. The CDR3 DNA reads TGCAGCGTTTCTCAGGGGTTAACTGAAGCTTTCTTT. Protein: CSVSQGLTEAFF.